The 15 T cell receptor beta chains listed next were all sequenced from one sample in a study of CD8 T cells in Susac syndrome. The RNA, about 0.5 to 1 ug, was put through reverse transcription using random hexamers. Each CDR3 protein gets one entry after TCRdb re-called the immunoSEQ multiplex PCR reads with MiXCR. Of about 130,000 distinct CDR3 sequences in the sample, just under 95% are singletons; the top ten hold about 0.18%. The sample was CD8+ T cells from PBMCs. The receptors were sampled from a human donor with Susac syndrome.

V gene TRBV18 combines with J gene TRBJ1-3; TRBD1 matches at 7 bases. The V and J ends lost 3 bases and 2 bases, in that order; junction bases with no gene match: 7. Germline assignment: CDR1 KGHSH and CDR2 LQKENI. The CDR3 covers 16 residues. CDR3 protein: CASSPRNGTAGNTIYF. Written as DNA, the CDR3 is TGTGCCAGCTCACCTCGAAACGGGACAGCTGGAAACACCATATATTTT.

This clonotype was recorded once. V is TRBV27 and J is TRBJ1-3; a weak D match, TRBD1 (6 bases). CDR3 length: 14 amino acids. Germline lookup yields CDR1 MNHEY and CDR2 SMNVEV (reference sequence). The V gene lost 10 bases and the J gene lost 0 bases, with 13 bases spanning the gap. Written as DNA, the CDR3 is TGTGCCACGAGGGGGGCCCTCTCTGGAAACACCATATATTTT. This translates into CATRGALSGNTIYF.

This chain connects TRBV20-1 to TRBJ2-7, with 9 bases lining up with TRBD1. The CDR3 is 12 amino acids. Germline-derived CDR1 and CDR2 are DFQATT and SNEGSKA (reference sequence). After removal of 5 bases from V and 3 bases from J, the junction contained 2 bases not matched to a gene. CDR3 nucleotide sequence: TGCAGTGCTGCGACAGGGGGCTACGAGCAGTACTTC. It is translated as CSAATGGYEQYF.

This clonotype appeared once. The rearrangement links TRBV4-2 to TRBJ2-7, with 9 bases fitting TRBD2. From germline, CDR1 is LGHNA and CDR2 YNFKEQ. The CDR3 runs to 16 residues. V was pared by 0 bases and J by 1 base, with 4 bases of the junction left unmatched. Written as DNA, the CDR3 is TGTGCCAGCAGCCAAGAAGGTAGCGGGAGTTCCTACGAGCAGTACTTC. The encoded protein is CASSQEGSGSSYEQYF.

This sequence joins TRBV15 and TRBJ2-7; D uncertain. The CDR3 covers 17 residues. CDR1 and CDR2 from the germline V gene are LNHNV and YYDKDF (reference sequence). V gave up 3 bases and J gave up 0 bases, with 18 bases separating them. In DNA, the CDR3 is TGTGCCACCAGCAGTCACCCGGCAGCCCAGAGCTCCTACGAGCAGTACTTC. Residues: CATSSHPAAQSSYEQYF.

This clonotype was counted a single time. CDR3: CASRSTDPNGIYEQYF. CDR3 bases: TGTGCCAGTAGGTCCACCGACCCAAACGGGATCTACGAGCAGTACTTC. V usage is TRBV19 and J usage is TRBJ2-7, with D tentatively TRBD2 (5 bases). The CDR3 loop spans 16 amino acids. The V gene lost 6 bases and the J gene lost 3 bases, with 21 bases spanning the gap. From germline, CDR1 is LNHDA and CDR2 SQIVND (reference sequence).

The V call is TRBV5-1, the J call TRBJ1-5; no definite D call. V was cut by 1 base and J by 6 bases, with 14 bases left in between. From germline, CDR1 is SGHRS and CDR2 YFSETQ. The CDR3 consists of 15 residues. CDR3 sequence: CASSLNGETGQPQHF. Here the CDR3 DNA reads TGCGCCAGCAGCTTGAACGGGGAAACGGGTCAGCCCCAGCATTTT.

The rearrangement links TRBV2 to TRBJ1-2; D is unclear. Germline assignment: CDR1 SNHLY and CDR2 FYNNEI. The length of the CDR3 is 15 residues. V was cut by 8 bases and J by 0 bases, with 16 bases left in between. In DNA form, the CDR3 reads TGTGCCAGCCTCAGATGGGCATCGGCTAACTATGGCTACACCTTC. Translating it yields CASLRWASANYGYTF.

The rearrangement uses TRBV24-1 and TRBJ2-2, with D possibly being TRBD1 or TRBD2 (5 bases each). The CDR3 runs 12 residues. Germline V gives CDR1 KGHDR, CDR2 SFDVKD. Between the trimmed V and J ends, which lost 9 bases and 5 bases, there was a span of 9 bases. The CDR3 sequence: CATGDGTGELFF. CDR3 coding DNA: TGTGCCACCGGGGACGGTACCGGGGAGCTGTTTTTT.

This chain links TRBV27 with TRBJ1-1; weak D call: TRBD1 (5 bases). Trimming removed 3 bases from V and 5 bases from J, with 10 bases in between. Per germline, CDR1 MNHEY and CDR2 SMNVEV (reference sequence). This CDR3 has 13 amino acids. CDR3 in DNA: TGTGCCAGCAGTTTCTCGGGGGGGACTGAAGCTTTCTTT. Translated, it gives CASSFSGGTEAFF.

This sequence joins TRBV27 and TRBJ1-5, with no clear D. The germline V and J ends were trimmed by 1 base and 7 bases, with 8 bases remaining between them. The V gene's germline CDR1 is MNHEY and CDR2 SMNVEV (reference sequence). The CDR3 loop spans 13 amino acids. The CDR3 bases are TGTGCCAGCAGTTTATTCACCGGGCAGCCCCAGCATTTT. Protein: CASSLFTGQPQHF.

In nucleotides, the CDR3 is TGTGCCAGCAGTTTGGGAACAGGCCGGCAAGAGACCCAGTACTTC. Protein sequence: CASSLGTGRQETQYF. The chain is built from TRBV28 and TRBJ2-5, with a tentative D call TRBD1 (5 bases). The germline gives CDR1 MDHEN, CDR2 SYDVKM. V shed 3 bases and J shed 2 bases, with 13 bases lying between them. This CDR3 spans 15 amino acids.

The rearrangement joins TRBV28 to TRBJ2-1; perhaps TRBD2 as D (7 bases). Germline V gene lookup returns CDR1 MDHEN and CDR2 SYDVKM. V was pared by 7 bases and J by 9 bases, with 22 bases between. This CDR3 has 15 amino acids. The CDR3 loop reads CASTLGSGGSSEQFF. Written as DNA, the CDR3 is TGTGCCAGCACCCTAGGCTCGGGGGGCTCGAGTGAGCAGTTCTTC.

V is TRBV29-1 and J is TRBJ2-7, with 8 bases identical to TRBD1. CDR3 length: 15 residues. Germline trimming cut 6 bases from V and 1 base from J; bases unmatched to any gene: 11. Germline values: CDR1 SQVTM, CDR2 ANQGSEA. The CDR3 DNA reads as TGCAGCGTCCTCGAGGGACAGGCCTCATCCTACGAGCAGTACTTC. This sequence encodes CSVLEGQASSYEQYF.

The rearrangement uses TRBV5-1 and TRBJ2-5; tentatively, D is TRBD2 (6 bases). The V end was cut by 0 bases, the J end by 5 bases, with 29 bases between. Germline V gene data show CDR1 as SGHRS and CDR2 as YFSETQ. The CDR3 loop spans 20 amino acids. The CDR3 spells CASSLVDRRTARLVRETQYF. The DNA of the CDR3 is TGCGCCAGCAGCTTGGTTGACCGACGAACGGCAAGACTAGTACGTGAGACCCAGTACTTC.